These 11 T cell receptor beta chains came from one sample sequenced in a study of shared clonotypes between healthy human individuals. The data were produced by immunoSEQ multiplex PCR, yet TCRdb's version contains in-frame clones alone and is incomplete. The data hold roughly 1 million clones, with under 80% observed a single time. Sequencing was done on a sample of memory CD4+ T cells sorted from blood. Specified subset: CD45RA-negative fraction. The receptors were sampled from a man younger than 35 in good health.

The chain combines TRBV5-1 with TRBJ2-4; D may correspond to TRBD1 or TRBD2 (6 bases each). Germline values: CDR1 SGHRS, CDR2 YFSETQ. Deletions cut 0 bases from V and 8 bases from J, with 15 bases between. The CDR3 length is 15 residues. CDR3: CASSLVGGDTDIQYF. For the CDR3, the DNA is TGCGCCAGCAGCTTGGTGGGCGGGGACACAGACATTCAGTACTTC.

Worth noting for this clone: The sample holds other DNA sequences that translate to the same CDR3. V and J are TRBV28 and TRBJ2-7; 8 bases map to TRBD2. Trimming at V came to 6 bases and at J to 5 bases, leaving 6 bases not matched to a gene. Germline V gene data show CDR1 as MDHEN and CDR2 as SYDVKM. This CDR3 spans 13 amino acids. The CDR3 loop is CASSSRGGNEQYF. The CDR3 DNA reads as TGTGCCAGCAGCTCTCGGGGGGGGAACGAGCAGTACTTC.

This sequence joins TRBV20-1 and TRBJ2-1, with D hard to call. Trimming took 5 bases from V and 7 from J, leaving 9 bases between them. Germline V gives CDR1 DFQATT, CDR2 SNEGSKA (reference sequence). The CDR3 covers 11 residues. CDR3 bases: TGCAGTGCTCCCTCGAAGAATGAGCAGTTCTTC. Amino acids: CSAPSKNEQFF.

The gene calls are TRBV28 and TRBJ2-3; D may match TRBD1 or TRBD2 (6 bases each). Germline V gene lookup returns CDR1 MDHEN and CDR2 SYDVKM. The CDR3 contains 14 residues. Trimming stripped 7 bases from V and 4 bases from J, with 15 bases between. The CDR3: CASNGPRGPDTQYF. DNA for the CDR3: TGTGCCAGCAACGGCCCACGGGGGCCAGATACGCAGTATTTT.

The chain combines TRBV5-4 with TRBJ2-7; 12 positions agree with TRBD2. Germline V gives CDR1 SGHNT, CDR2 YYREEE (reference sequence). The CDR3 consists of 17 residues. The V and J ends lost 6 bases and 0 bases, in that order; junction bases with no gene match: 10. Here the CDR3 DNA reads TGTGCCAGCACGAAGCCGGGACTAGCGGGTAACTCCTACGAGCAGTACTTC. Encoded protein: CASTKPGLAGNSYEQYF.

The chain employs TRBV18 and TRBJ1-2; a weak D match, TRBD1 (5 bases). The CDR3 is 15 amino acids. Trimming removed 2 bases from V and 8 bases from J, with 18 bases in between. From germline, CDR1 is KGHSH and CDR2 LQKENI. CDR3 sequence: CASSPAERDRGGYTF. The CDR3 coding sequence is TGTGCCAGCTCACCAGCTGAGCGGGACCGGGGCGGCTACACCTTC.

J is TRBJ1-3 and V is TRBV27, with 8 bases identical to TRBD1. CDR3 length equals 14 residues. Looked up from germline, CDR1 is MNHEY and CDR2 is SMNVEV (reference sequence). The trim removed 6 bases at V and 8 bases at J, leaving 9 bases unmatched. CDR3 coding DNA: TGTGCCAGCAGCCCCCGGACAGGGTGGGACACCATATATTTT. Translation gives CASSPRTGWDTIYF.

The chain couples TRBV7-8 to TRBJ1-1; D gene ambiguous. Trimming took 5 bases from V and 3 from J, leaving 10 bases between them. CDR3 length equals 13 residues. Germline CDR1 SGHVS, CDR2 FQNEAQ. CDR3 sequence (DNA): TGTGCCAGCAGCCATACGGCGGACACTGAAGCTTTCTTT. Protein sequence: CASSHTADTEAFF.

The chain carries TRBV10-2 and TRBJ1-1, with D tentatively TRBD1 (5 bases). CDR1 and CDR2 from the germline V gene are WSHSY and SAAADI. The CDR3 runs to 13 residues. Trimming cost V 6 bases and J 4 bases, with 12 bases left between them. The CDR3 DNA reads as TGCGCCAGCAGCCCGGATGGGGCCACTGAAGCTTTCTTT. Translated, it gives CASSPDGATEAFF.

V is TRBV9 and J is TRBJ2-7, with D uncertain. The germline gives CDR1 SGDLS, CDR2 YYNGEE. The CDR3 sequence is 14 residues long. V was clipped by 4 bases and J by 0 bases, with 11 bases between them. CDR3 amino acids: CASSSHESSYEQYF. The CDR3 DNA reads TGTGCCAGCAGCTCGCACGAAAGCTCCTACGAGCAGTACTTC.

The CDR3 DNA sequence: TGTGCCAGCAGCCCCCGCACCCCCGGGACAGGGGTTATTATAGAAAAACTGTTTTTT. This sequence encodes CASSPRTPGTGVIIEKLFF. This chain links TRBV9 with TRBJ1-4; 10 nucleotides agree with TRBD1. The CDR3 has 19 amino acids. Germline CDR1 and CDR2: SGDLS and YYNGEE. Unmatched junction bases numbered 20, after V lost 4 bases and J lost 8 bases.